Described below is a single T cell receptor (beta chain) sequence and its context. Its target is not known. Germline CDR1 and CDR2: MGHDK and SYGVNS. The CDR3 extends over 13 amino acids. V was cut by 3 bases and J by 4 bases, with 9 bases left in between. This sample is part of a study of post-analysis software for immune sequencing data. Across the study: As for disease course, relapsing-remitting, secondary progressive and progressive-relapsing multiple sclerosis were all included. Study-wide results and caveats: Multiple sclerosis patients showed significantly lower normalized Chao1 diversity than controls did. With TRBV5-6, TRBV5-1 and TRBV20-1 included, about 5 TRBV segments were more frequent in patients than in controls. Strong co-clustering by F measure was evident for samples that had been prepared in the same batch.

Prepared TCR beta cDNA libraries contained unique molecular identifiers. Each sample of roughly 0.9 to 11 million input T cells yielded roughly 500,000 cDNA molecules, so each molecule approximated one T cell. TCRdb independently ran MiXCR on the PCR reads; one entry per CDR3 protein. This sample has 740,000 or so distinct CDR3 sequences, with 53% found just once. The TCR comes from a girl under 18 with multiple sclerosis. Sequencing was carried out using blood. The V gene is TRBV25-1, the J gene TRBJ1-2; tentatively, D is TRBD1 (5 bases). The chain's CDR3 is CASSDGAGYGYTF. In DNA form, the CDR3 reads TGTGCCAGCAGTGACGGGGCGGGCTATGGCTACACCTTC.